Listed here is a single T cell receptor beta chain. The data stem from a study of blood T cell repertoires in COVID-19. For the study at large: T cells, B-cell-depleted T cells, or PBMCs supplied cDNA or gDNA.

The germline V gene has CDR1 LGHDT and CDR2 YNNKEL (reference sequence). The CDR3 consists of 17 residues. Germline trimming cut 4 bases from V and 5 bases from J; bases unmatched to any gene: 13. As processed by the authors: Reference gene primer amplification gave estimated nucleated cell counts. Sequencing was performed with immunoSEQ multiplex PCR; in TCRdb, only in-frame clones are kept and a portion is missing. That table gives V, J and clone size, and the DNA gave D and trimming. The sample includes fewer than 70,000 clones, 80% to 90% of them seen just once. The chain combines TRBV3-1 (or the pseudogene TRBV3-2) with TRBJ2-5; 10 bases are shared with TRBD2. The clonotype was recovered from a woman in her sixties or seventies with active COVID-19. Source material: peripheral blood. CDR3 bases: TGTGCCAGCAGCCTTATAGCGGGAGGCTTTAGGCGGGAGACCCAGTACTTC. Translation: CASSLIAGGFRRETQYF.